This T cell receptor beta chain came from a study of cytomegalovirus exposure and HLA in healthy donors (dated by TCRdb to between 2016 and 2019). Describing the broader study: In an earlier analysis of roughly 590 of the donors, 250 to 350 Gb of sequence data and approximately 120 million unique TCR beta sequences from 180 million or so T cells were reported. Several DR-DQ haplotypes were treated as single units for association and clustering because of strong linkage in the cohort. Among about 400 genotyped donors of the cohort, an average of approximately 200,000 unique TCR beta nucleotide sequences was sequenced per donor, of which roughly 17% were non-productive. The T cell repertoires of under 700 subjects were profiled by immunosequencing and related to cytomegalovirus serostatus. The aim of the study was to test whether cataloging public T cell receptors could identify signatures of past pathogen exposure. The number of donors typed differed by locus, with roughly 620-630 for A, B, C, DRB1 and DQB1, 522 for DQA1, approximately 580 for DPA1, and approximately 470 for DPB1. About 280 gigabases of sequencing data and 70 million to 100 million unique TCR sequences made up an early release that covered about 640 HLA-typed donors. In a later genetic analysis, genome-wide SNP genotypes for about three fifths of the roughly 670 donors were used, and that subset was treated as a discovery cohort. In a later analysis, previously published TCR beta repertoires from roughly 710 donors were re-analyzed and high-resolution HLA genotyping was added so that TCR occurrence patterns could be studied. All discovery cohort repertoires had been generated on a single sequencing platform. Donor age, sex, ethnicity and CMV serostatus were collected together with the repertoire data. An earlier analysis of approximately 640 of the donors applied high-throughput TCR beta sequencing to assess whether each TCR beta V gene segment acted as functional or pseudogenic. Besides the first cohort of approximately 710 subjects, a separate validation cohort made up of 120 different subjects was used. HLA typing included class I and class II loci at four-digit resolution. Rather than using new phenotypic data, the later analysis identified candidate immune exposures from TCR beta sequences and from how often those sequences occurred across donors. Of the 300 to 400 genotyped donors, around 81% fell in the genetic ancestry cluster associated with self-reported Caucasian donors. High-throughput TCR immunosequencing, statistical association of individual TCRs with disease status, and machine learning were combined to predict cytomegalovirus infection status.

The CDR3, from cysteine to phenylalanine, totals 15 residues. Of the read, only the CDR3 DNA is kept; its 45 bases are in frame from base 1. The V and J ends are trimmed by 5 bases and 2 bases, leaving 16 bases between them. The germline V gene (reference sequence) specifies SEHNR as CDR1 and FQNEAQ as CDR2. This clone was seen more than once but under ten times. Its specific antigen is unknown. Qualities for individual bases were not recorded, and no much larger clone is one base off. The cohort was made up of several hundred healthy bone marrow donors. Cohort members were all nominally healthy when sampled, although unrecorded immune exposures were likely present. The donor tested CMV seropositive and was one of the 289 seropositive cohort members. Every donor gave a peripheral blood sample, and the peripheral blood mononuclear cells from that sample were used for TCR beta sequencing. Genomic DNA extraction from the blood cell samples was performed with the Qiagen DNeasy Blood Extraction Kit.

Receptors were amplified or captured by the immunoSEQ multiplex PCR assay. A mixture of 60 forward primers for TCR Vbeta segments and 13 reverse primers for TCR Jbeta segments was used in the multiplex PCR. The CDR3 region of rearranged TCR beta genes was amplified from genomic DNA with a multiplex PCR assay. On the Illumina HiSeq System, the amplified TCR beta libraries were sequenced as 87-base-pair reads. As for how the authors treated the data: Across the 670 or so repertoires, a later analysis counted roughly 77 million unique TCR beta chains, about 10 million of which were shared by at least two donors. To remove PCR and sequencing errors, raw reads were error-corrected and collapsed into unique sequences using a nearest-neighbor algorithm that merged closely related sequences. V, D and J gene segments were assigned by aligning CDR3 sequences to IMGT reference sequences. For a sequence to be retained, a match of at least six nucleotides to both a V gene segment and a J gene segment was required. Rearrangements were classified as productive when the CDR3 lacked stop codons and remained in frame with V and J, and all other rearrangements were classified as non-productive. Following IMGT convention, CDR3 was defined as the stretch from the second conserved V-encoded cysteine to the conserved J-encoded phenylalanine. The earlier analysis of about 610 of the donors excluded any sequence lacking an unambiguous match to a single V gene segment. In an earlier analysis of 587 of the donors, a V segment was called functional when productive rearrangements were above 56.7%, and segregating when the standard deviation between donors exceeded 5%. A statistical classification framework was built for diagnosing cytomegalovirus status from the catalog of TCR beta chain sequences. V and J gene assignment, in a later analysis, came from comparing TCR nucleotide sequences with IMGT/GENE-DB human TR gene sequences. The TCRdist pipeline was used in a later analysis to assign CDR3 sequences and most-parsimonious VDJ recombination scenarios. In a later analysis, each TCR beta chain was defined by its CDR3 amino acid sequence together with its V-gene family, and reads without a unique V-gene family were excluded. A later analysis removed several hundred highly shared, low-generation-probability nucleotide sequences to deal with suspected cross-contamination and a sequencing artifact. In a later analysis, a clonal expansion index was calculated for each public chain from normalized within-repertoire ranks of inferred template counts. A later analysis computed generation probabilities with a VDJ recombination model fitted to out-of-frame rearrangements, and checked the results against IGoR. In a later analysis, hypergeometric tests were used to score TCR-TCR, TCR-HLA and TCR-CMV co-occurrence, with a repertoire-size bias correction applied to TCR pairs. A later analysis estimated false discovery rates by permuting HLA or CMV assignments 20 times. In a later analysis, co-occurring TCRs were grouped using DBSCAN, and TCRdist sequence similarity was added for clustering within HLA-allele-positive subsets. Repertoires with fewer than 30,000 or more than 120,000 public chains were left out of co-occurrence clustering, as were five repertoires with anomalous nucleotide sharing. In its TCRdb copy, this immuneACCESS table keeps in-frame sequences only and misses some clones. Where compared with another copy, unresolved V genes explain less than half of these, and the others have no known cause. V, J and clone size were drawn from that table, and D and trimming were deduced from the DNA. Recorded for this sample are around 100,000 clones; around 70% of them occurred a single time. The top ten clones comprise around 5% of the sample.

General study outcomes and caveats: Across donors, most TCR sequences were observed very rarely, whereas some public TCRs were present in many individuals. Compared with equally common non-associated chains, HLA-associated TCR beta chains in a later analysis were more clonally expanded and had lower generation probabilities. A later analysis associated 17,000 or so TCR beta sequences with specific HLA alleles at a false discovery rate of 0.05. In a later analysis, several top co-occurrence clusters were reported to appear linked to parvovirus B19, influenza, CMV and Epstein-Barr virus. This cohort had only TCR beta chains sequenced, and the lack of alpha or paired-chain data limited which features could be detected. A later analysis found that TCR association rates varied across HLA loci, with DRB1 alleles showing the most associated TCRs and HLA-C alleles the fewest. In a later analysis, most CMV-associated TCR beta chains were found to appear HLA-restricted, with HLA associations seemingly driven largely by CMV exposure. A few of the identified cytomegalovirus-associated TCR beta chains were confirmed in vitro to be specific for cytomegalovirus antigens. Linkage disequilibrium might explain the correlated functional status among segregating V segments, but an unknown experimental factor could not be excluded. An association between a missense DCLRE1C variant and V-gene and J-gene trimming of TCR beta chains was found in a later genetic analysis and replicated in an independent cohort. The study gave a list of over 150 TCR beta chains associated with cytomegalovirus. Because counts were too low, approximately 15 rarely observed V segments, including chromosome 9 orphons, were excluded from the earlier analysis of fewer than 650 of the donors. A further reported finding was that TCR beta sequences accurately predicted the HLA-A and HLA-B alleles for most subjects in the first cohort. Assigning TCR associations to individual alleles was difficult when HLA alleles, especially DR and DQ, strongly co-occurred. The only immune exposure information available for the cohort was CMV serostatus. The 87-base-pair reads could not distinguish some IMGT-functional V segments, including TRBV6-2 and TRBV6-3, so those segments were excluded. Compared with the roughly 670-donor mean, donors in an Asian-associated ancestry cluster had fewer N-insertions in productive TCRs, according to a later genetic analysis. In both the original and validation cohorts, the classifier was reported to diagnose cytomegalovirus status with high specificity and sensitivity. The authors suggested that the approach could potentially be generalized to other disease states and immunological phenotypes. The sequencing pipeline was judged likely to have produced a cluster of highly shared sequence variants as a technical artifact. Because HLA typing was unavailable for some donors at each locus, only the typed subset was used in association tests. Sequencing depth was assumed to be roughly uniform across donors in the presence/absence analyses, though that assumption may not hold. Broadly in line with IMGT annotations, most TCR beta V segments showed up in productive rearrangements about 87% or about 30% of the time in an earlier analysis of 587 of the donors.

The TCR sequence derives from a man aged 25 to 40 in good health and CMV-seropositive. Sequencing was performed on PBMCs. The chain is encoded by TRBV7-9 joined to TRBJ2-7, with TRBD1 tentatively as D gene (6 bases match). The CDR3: CASSEGQNPTYEQYF. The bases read TGTGCCAGCAGCGAAGGACAGAATCCGACCTACGAGCAGTACTTC. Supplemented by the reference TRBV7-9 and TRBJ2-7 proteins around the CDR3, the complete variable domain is DTGVSQNPRHKITKRGQNVTFRCDPISEHNRLYWYRQTLGQGPEFLTYFQNEAQLEKSRLLSDRFSAERPKGSFSTLEIQRTEQGDSAMYLCASSEGQNPTYEQYFGPGTRLTVT.